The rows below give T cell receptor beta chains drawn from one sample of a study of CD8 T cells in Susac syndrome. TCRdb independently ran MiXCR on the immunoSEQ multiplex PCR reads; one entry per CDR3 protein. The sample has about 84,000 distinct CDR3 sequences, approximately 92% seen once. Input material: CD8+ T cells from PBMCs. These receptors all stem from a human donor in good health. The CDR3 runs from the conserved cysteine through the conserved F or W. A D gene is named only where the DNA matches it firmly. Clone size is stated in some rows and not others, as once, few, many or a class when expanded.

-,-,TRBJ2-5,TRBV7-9,CASSSLTQYF,TGTGCCAGCAGCTCCCTTACCCAGTACTTC
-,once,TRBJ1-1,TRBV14,CASSQHRQDPVGTEAFF,TGTGCCAGCAGCCAACACCGACAGGACCCAGTGGGCACTGAAGCTTTCTTT
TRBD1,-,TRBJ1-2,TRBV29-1,CSVSAGTGHYTF,TGCAGCGTGAGTGCCGGGACAGGGCACTACACCTTC
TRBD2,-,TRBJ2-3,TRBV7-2,CASSTLAGSTDTQYF,TGTGCCAGCAGCACCCTAGCGGGGAGCACAGATACGCAGTATTTT
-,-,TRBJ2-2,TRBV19,CASSIGSAGELFF,TGTGCCAGTAGTATAGGATCGGCCGGGGAGCTGTTTTTT
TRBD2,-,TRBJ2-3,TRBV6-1,CASSELAGVTDTQYF,TGTGCCAGCAGTGAACTAGCGGGGGTCACAGATACGCAGTATTTT
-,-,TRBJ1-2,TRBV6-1,CASSEGLSPNYGYTF,TGTGCCAGCAGTGAAGGCCTCAGTCCGAACTATGGCTACACCTTC
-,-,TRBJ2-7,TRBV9,CASSVEQGSYEQYF,TGTGCCAGCAGCGTAGAACAGGGTTCCTACGAGCAGTACTTC
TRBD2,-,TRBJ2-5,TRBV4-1,CASSQDLVSSGRIQETQYF,TGCGCCAGCAGCCAAGATCTAGTGAGTAGCGGGAGGATACAAGAGACCCAGTACTTC
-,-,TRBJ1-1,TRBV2,CASRGAGGLRTLGYVNTEAFF,TGTGCCAGCAGGGGGGCAGGTGGTTTAAGGACCCTCGGGTATGTGAACACTGAAGCTTTCTTT
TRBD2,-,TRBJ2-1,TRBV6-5,CASSGGGADEQFF,TGTGCCAGCAGTGGCGGGGGGGCCGATGAGCAGTTCTTC
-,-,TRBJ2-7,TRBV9,CASSASGGAGSYEQYF,TGTGCCAGCAGCGCGTCTGGGGGCGCCGGTTCCTACGAGCAGTACTTC
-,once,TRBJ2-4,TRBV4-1,CASSQVTVAKNIQYF,TGCGCCAGCAGCCAAGTGACGGTAGCCAAAAACATTCAGTACTTC
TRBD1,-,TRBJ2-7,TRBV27,CASSPGDRAYEQYF,TGTGCCAGCAGCCCGGGCGACAGGGCCTACGAGCAGTACTTC
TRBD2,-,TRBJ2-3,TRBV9,CASSVLAGGTDTQYF,TGTGCCAGCAGCGTCCTAGCGGGGGGCACAGATACGCAGTATTTT
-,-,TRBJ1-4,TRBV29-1,CSVRGGTNEKLFF,TGCAGCGTTAGAGGGGGGACTAATGAAAAACTGTTTTTT
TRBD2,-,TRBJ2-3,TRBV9,CASSVMRGADTQYF,TGTGCCAGCAGCGTAATGCGGGGGGCAGATACGCAGTATTTT
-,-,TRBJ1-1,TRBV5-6,CASSPGTTNEAFF,TGTGCCAGCAGCCCCGGGACCACAAATGAGGCTTTCTTT
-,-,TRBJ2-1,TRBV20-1,CSARDIGWGNEQFF,TGCAGTGCTAGAGATATAGGGTGGGGCAATGAGCAGTTCTTC
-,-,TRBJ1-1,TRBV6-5,CASTYRGTGNTEAFF,TGTGCCAGCACCTATCGGGGGACGGGGAACACTGAAGCTTTCTTT
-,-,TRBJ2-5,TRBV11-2,CASRPILGTPPGETQYF,TGTGCCAGCAGACCAATACTGGGGACGCCACCAGGAGAGACCCAGTACTTC
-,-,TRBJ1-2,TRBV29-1,CSVVSGAYGYTF,TGCAGCGTCGTTAGTGGGGCCTATGGCTACACCTTC
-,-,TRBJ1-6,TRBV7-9,CASSLLGSSYNSPLHF,TGTGCCAGCAGCTTATTAGGGAGCTCCTATAATTCACCCCTCCACTTT
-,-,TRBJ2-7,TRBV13,CASSPRSLSYEQYF,TGTGCCAGCAGCCCTAGAAGCCTCTCCTACGAGCAGTACTTC
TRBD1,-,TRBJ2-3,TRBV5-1,CASSLQGQGARDTQYF,TGCGCCAGCAGCTTGCAGGGACAGGGGGCGCGGGATACGCAGTATTTT
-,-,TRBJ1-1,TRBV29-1,CSAEGSRGTEAFF,TGCAGCGCGGAAGGGTCTAGGGGCACTGAAGCTTTCTTT
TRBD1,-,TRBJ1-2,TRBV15,CATSEQGDNYGYTF,TGTGCCACCAGCGAACAGGGGGATAACTATGGCTACACCTTC
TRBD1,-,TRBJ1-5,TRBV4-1,CASSQVTQGAYQPQHF,TGCGCCAGCAGCCAAGTCACACAGGGGGCTTATCAGCCCCAGCATTTT
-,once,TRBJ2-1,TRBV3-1,CASSQEIGSSYNEQFF,TGTGCCAGCAGCCAAGAGATAGGAAGCTCCTACAATGAGCAGTTCTTC
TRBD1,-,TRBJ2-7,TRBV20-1,CSAPLGQADSYEQYF,TGCAGTGCCCCGTTAGGACAGGCAGACTCCTACGAGCAGTACTTC
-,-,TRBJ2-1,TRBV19,CASRNPGNEQFF,TGTGCCAGTAGAAATCCGGGCAATGAGCAGTTCTTC
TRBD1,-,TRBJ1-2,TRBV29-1,CSVDSDRASNYGYTF,TGCAGCGTTGATTCCGACAGGGCGTCCAACTATGGCTACACCTTC
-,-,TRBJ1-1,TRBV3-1,CASSQGWTVEAFF,TGTGCCAGCAGCCAAGGATGGACAGTTGAAGCTTTCTTT
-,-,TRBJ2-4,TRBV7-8,CASSLMAKAKNIQYF,TGTGCCAGCAGCTTAATGGCGAAAGCCAAAAACATTCAGTACTTC
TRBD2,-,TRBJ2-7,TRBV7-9,CASSSGLAANYEQYF,TGTGCCAGCAGCTCAGGGCTAGCGGCGAACTACGAGCAGTACTTC
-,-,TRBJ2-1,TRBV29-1,CSVDPDSYNEQFF,TGCAGCGTTGACCCAGACTCCTACAATGAGCAGTTCTTC
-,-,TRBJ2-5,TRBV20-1,CSARVGDHKRGTQYF,TGCAGTGCTAGAGTGGGGGACCACAAGAGAGGGACCCAGTACTTC
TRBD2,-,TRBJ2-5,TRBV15,CATSRSGGDQETQYF,TGTGCCACCAGCAGGTCCGGGGGGGACCAAGAGACCCAGTACTTC
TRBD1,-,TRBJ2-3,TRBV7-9,CASSPRDRETDTQYF,TGTGCCAGCAGCCCGAGGGACAGGGAAACAGATACGCAGTATTTT
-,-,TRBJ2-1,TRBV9,CASSGTEAKQFF,TGTGCCAGCAGCGGGACAGAAGCTAAGCAGTTCTTC
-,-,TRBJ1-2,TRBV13,CASSLGTAIYGYTF,TGTGCCAGCAGCTTAGGGACCGCAATCTATGGCTACACCTTC
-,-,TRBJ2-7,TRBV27,CASRVRYSYEQYF,TGTGCCAGCAGGGTCAGGTATTCCTACGAGCAGTACTTC
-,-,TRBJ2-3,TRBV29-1,CSVTLDSGVGGTQYF,TGCAGCGTGACCCTCGACAGCGGGGTAGGGGGTACGCAGTATTTT